This T cell receptor (beta chain) was captured in a study of regulatory T cells in long-lasting Graves disease. Points from the study as a whole: With persistent disease, TRBV28, TRBJ1-2 and TRBJ2-5 were the favored segments. Persistent Graves' cases showed lower TCR diversity than newly diagnosed cases.

A remark on this clonotype: What it binds is not known.

The time point was: newly diagnosed GD, antithyroid drugs for less than 3 months. The TCR library was made from RNA extracted from PBMCs. The CDR3 covers 16 residues. V lost 4 bases, J lost 5 bases, and 11 bases stayed unmatched. The germline V gene encodes CDR1 KGHSH and CDR2 LQKENI. TCR beta libraries were built with iRepertoire HTBI primers and Arm-PCR of CDR3 regions. TCRdb processed the multiplex PCR reads anew with MiXCR; each CDR3 protein has one entry. The sample includes approximately 350,000 distinct CDR3 sequences, around 15% of them seen just once. The same sample was also studied in work on T cells in Graves' hyperthyroidism and ophthalmopathy. From that study: The HTBI primer set was used in a first-round RT-PCR of the TCR CDR3.

This clonotype originated in a man in his forties with Graves disease. The source was peripheral blood mononuclear cells (PBMCs), collected at new diagnosis, from a patient treated with antithyroid drugs. The V gene is TRBV18, the J gene TRBJ1-5; 7 nucleotides agree with TRBD1. CDR3 in amino acids: CASSLVRGGVDQPQHF. CDR3 bases: TGTGCCAGCTCACTGGTGCGAGGGGGCGTCGATCAGCCCCAGCATTTT.